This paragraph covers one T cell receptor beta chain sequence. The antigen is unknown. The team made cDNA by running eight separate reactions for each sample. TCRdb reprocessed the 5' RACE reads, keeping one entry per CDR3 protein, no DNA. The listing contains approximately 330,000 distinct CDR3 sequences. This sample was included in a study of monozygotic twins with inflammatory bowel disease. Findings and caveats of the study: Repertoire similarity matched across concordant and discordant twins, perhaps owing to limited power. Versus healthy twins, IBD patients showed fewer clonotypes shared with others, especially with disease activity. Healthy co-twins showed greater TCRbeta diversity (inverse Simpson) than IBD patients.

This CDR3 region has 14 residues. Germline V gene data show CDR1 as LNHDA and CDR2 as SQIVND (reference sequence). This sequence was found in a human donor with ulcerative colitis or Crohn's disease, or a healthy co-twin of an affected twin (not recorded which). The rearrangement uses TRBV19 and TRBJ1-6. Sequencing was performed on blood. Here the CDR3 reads CASSTDVSNSPLHF.